The clone carrying this TCR beta chain was seen at least ten times. Its antigen remains unknown. Each cDNA molecule carried a unique molecular identifier. TCRdb used MiXCR to reprocess the 5' RACE reads, holding one entry per CDR3 protein. The sample has 70,000 or so distinct CDR3 sequences, around 12% seen once. The record originates from a study of early T cells in non-severe SARS-CoV-2 infection. Study details: Bulk RNA isolated from unsorted whole blood underwent sequencing; chains were not paired.

Findings of the study overall: The study's VDJdb matching favored anti-spike CD8 responses and missed private and CD4 specificities.

The receptor was isolated from an adult who was a healthcare worker with PCR-confirmed SARS-CoV-2 infection or an uninfected control (not recorded which). Sequencing input: whole blood.

CDR3 DNA sequence: TGTGCCAGCAGACAAGGACGGGAGACCTACAATGAGCAGTTCTTC. Its protein product is CASRQGRETYNEQFF. The gene calls are TRBV5-5 and TRBJ2-1, with a tentative D call TRBD2 (6 bases). Trimming shortened V by 5 bases and J by 2 bases, and 14 bases separated the two germline ends. Germline V gives CDR1 SGHKS, CDR2 YYEKEE (reference sequence). The CDR3 totals 15 residues.